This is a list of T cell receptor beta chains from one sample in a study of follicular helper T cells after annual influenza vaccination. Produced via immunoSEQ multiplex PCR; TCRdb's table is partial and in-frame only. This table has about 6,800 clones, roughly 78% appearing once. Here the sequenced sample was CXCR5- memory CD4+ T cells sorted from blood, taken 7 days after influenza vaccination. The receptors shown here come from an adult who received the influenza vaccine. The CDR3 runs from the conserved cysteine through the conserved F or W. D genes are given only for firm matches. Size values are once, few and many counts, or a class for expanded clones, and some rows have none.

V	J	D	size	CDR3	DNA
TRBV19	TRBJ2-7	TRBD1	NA	CASTTGWGTGTYEQYF	TGTGCCAGTACCACAGGGTGGGGGACAGGAACCTACGAGCAGTACTTC
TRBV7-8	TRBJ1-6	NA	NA	CASSATVDNSPLHF	TGTGCCAGCAGCGCGACAGTGGATAATTCACCCCTCCACTTT
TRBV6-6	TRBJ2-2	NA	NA	CASSYSKVNTGELFF	TGTGCCAGCAGTTACTCGAAGGTGAACACCGGGGAGCTGTTTTTT
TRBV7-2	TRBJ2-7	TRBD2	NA	CASSHTRGGEQYF	TGTGCCAGCAGCCACACGCGCGGGGGGGAGCAGTACTTC
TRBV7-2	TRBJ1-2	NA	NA	CASSLVFGTGRDAYTF	TGTGCCAGCAGCTTAGTATTCGGAACAGGGCGAGATGCCTACACCTTC
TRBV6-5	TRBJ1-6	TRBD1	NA	CASSPGQGYSPLHF	TGTGCCAGCAGCCCTGGACAGGGGTATTCACCCCTCCACTTT
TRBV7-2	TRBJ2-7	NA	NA	CASSLGPSVPEQYF	TGTGCCAGCAGCTTAGGTCCTAGTGTGCCCGAGCAGTACTTC
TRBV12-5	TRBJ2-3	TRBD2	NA	CASGPGTSSTDTQYF	TGTGCTAGTGGCCCCGGGACTAGCAGCACAGATACGCAGTATTTT
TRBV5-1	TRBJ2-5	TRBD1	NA	CASSSGPGQIQETQYF	TGCGCCAGCAGCTCCGGGCCGGGACAGATCCAAGAGACCCAGTACTTC
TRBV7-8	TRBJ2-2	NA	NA	CASSSRDAHTGELFF	TGTGCCAGCAGCTCGCGAGACGCGCACACCGGGGAGCTGTTTTTT
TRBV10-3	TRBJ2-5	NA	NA	CAISEGGQETQYF	TGTGCCATCAGTGAGGGGGGACAAGAGACCCAGTACTTC
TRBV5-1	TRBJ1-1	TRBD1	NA	CASSLAGQGAYTEAFF	TGCGCCAGCAGCTTAGCGGGACAGGGGGCCTACACTGAAGCTTTCTTT
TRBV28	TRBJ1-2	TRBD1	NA	CASRGQGEIYGYTF	TGTGCCAGCAGGGGACAGGGGGAAATCTATGGCTACACCTTC
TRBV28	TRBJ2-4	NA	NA	CASSLVGNIQYF	TGTGCCAGCAGTCTAGTGGGAAACATTCAGTACTTC
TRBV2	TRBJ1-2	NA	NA	CASKNEEGTQWGYTF	TGTGCCAGCAAAAATGAAGAAGGGACTCAGTGGGGCTACACCTTC
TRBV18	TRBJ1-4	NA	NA	CASSSSGFGEKLFF	TGTGCCAGCTCATCCTCAGGGTTTGGCGAAAAACTGTTTTTT
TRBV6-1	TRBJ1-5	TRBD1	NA	CASSPGQGNQPQHF	TGTGCCAGCAGTCCGGGACAGGGAAATCAGCCCCAGCATTTT
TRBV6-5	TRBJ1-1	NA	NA	CASRVSGTQNTEAFF	TGTGCCAGCAGAGTATCCGGGACACAGAACACTGAAGCTTTCTTT
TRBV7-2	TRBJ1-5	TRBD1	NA	CASSLGGLSNQPQHF	TGTGCCAGCAGCCTAGGGGGCCTTAGCAATCAGCCCCAGCATTTT
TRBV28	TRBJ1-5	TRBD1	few	CASSLTGSDQPQHF	TGTGCCAGCAGTTTGACAGGGTCAGATCAGCCCCAGCATTTT
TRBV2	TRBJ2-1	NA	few	CASMTGSSYNEQFF	TGTGCCAGCATGACGGGGAGCTCCTACAATGAGCAGTTCTTC
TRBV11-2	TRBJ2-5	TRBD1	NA	CASSLAYDRVETQYF	TGTGCCAGCAGCTTAGCATACGACAGGGTAGAGACCCAGTACTTC
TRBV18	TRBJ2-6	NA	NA	CASSPEQTSSGANVLTF	TGTGCCAGCTCACCCGAACAGACGAGCTCTGGGGCCAACGTCCTGACTTTC
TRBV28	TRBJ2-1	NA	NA	CASSPPLEYDEQFF	TGTGCCAGCAGCCCCCCCCTAGAGTACGATGAGCAGTTCTTC
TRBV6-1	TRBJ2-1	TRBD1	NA	CASSVSGTGGSYNEQFF	TGTGCCAGCAGTGTCTCGGGGACAGGAGGGTCCTACAATGAGCAGTTCTTC
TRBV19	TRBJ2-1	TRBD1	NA	CASRMGTGGAGLNEQFF	TGTGCCAGTAGAATGGGGACAGGGGGCGCCGGTTTGAATGAGCAGTTCTTC
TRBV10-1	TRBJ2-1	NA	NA	CASSGGTFQSPDQEQFF	TGCGCCAGCAGCGGAGGGACTTTTCAATCCCCCGACCAGGAGCAGTTCTTC
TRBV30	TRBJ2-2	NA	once	CAWSATGELFF	TGTGCCTGGAGCGCCACCGGGGAGCTGTTTTTT
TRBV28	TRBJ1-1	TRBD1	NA	CASSSTGVGNTEAFF	TGTGCCAGCAGTTCTACAGGGGTAGGGAACACTGAAGCTTTCTTT
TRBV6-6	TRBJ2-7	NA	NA	CASSYVESSYEQYF	TGTGCCAGCAGTTACGTAGAGAGCTCCTACGAGCAGTACTTC
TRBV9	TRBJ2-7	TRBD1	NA	CASSAGKGQAYEQYF	TGTGCCAGCAGCGCCGGAAAGGGACAGGCTTACGAGCAGTACTTC
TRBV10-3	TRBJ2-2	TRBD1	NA	CAITDREDTGELFF	TGTGCCATCACCGACAGGGAAGACACCGGGGAGCTGTTTTTT
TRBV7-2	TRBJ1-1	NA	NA	CASSLVGMGDTEAFF	TGTGCCAGCAGCTTAGTAGGGATGGGAGACACTGAAGCTTTCTTT
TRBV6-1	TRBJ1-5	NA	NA	CASTLQWDQPQHF	TGTGCCAGCACCTTACAGTGGGACCAGCCCCAGCATTTT
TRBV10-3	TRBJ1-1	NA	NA	CAISGTENTEAFF	TGTGCCATCAGTGGGACAGAGAACACTGAAGCTTTCTTT
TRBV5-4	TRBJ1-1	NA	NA	CASSPKARTVNTEAFF	TGTGCCAGCAGCCCTAAAGCCAGGACAGTAAACACTGAAGCTTTCTTT
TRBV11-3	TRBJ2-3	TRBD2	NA	CASTAYNVAGGGTDTQYF	TGTGCCAGCACAGCTTATAACGTGGCGGGAGGCGGCACAGATACGCAGTATTTT
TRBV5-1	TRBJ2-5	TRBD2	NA	CASSSHPGLAGETQYF	TGCGCCAGCAGCTCCCACCCGGGACTAGCGGGAGAGACCCAGTACTTC
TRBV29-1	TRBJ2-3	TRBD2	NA	CSASGLAARTDTQYF	TGCAGCGCCTCGGGTCTAGCGGCCCGCACAGATACGCAGTATTTT